Below, 19 T cell receptor beta chains from the same sample are listed, as sequenced in a study of cytomegalovirus exposure and HLA in healthy donors. The PCR had 60 Vbeta and 13 Jbeta primers. Method: immunoSEQ multiplex PCR; TCRdb's copy keeps in-frame clones and lacks some. The data show some 130,000 clones, 77% seen once. Specimen: PBMCs. These receptors all stem from a male donor in good health and CMV-seronegative.

The chain recombines TRBV6-4 with TRBJ2-1; 10 bases map to TRBD2. With 6 bases clipped from V and 9 bases from J, the junction kept 11 bases outside the gene matches. Germline CDR1 MRHNA, CDR2 SNTAGT. This CDR3 is 15 amino acids long. This chain's CDR3 is CASRVAGGSEGEQFF. CDR3 DNA sequence: TGTGCCAGCAGAGTAGCGGGAGGATCCGAGGGTGAGCAGTTCTTC.

The rearrangement links TRBV5-8 to TRBJ2-5; 7 nucleotides line up with TRBD1. Germline CDR1 SGHTS, CDR2 YDEGEE. The CDR3 runs to 15 residues. V was pared by 3 bases and J by 5 bases, with 10 bases of the junction left unmatched. The CDR3 is CASSSGQTFMETQYF. The CDR3 DNA reads TGTGCCAGCAGCTCGGGACAGACCTTCATGGAGACCCAGTACTTC.

V gene TRBV5-1 combines with J gene TRBJ1-6; the match to TRBD1 covers 8 bases. The CDR3 is made up of 14 amino acids. V shed 0 bases and J 9 bases; nucleotides not matched to a gene: 2. Per germline, CDR1 SGHRS and CDR2 YFSETQ. DNA of the CDR3: TGCGCCAGCAGCTTGGGGACAGGGAGTTCACCCCTCCACTTT. Translating gives CASSLGTGSSPLHF.

This chain links TRBV7-9 with TRBJ1-1, with a weak D call TRBD1 (6 bases). V lost 1 base, J lost 8 bases, and 11 bases lay in between. CDR1 and CDR2 (germline): SEHNR, FQNEAQ (reference sequence). The CDR3 runs 13 residues. The CDR3 loop is CASSLGGRKEAFF. CDR3 bases: TGTGCCAGCAGCTTAGGGGGGCGTAAAGAAGCTTTCTTT. Full variable domain (outside the CDR3, taken from reference TRBV7-9 and TRBJ1-1): DTGVSQNPRHKITKRGQNVTFRCDPISEHNRLYWYRQTLGQGPEFLTYFQNEAQLEKSRLLSDRFSAERPKGSFSTLEIQRTEQGDSAMYLCASSLGGRKEAFFGQGTRLTVV.

The chain has TRBV5-1 and TRBJ2-6; 8 bases map to TRBD2. After removal of 0 bases from V and 0 bases from J, the junction contained 8 bases not matched to a gene. The CDR3 consists of 19 residues. Germline V CDR1 and CDR2: SGHRS, YFSETQ. The CDR3 reads CASSLVRGAYGSGANVLTF. The DNA of the CDR3 is TGCGCCAGCAGCTTGGTGCGGGGGGCCTATGGCTCTGGGGCCAACGTCCTGACTTTC.

J is TRBJ2-5 and V is TRBV12-5; D perhaps matches TRBD1 (5 bases). The V and J ends lost 5 bases and 4 bases respectively, with 14 bases between them. Germline V gene data show CDR1 as LGHNT and CDR2 as FRNRAP. The CDR3 is made up of 14 amino acids. The CDR3 protein is CASGGGRVPETQYF. The CDR3 DNA reads TGTGCTAGTGGTGGCGGCAGGGTCCCAGAGACCCAGTACTTC. The entire variable domain, with the rest obtained from reference TRBV12-5 and TRBJ2-5, is as follows: DARVTQTPRHKVTEMGQEVTMRCQPILGHNTVFWYRQTMMQGLELLAYFRNRAPLDDSGMPKDRFSAEMPDATLATLKIQPSEPRDSAVYFCASGGGRVPETQYFGPGTRLLVL.

This chain joins TRBV11-1 and TRBJ2-1, with no clear D. Germline lookup yields CDR1 SGHAT and CDR2 FQDESV (reference sequence). V lost 4 bases and J lost 1, with 5 bases in between. The CDR3 runs to 13 residues. CDR3 residues: CASSSGSYNEQFF. CDR3 sequence (DNA): TGTGCCAGCAGCTCCGGTTCCTACAATGAGCAGTTCTTC.

Notes on this clone: Mismatch with germline at one junction end may stem from a read error. The rearrangement joins TRBV4-2 to TRBJ2-1; weak D call: TRBD2 (7 bases). The CDR3 has 15 amino acids. Germline-derived CDR1 and CDR2 are LGHNA and YNFKEQ. This CDR3 is CASSQGGGSNNEQFF. The DNA for the CDR3 is TGTGCCAGCAGCCAAGGGGGGGGCTCCAACAATGAGCAGTTCTTC.

This rearrangement joins TRBV5-1 to TRBJ1-1; 12 bases fit TRBD1. V gave up 0 bases and J gave up 7 bases; unmatched junction bases: 4. The CDR3 spans 15 residues. Germline-derived CDR1 and CDR2 are SGHRS and YFSETQ. CDR3 sequence (DNA): TGCGCCAGCAGCTTGGCCGGGACAGGGGGCCTTGAAGCTTTCTTT. This gives the protein CASSLAGTGGLEAFF.

This clone was seen a single time. The chain is built from TRBV19 and TRBJ1-2; D might be TRBD1 (6 bases). This CDR3 has 17 residues. V was clipped by 5 bases and J by 5 bases, with 24 bases between them. The germline V gene encodes CDR1 LNHDA and CDR2 SQIVND (reference sequence). CDR3 DNA sequence: TGTGCCAGTAGTTGGGGGCCCGGCGGGTCCAGTGGATATGGCTACACCTTC. As protein: CASSWGPGGSSGYGYTF.

The J gene is TRBJ2-2, the V gene TRBV18; D call uncertain. The CDR3 is made up of 12 amino acids. Germline V gives CDR1 KGHSH, CDR2 LQKENI. Trimming took off 3 bases at V and 8 bases at J, with 7 bases between the two ends. The CDR3 DNA sequence: TGTGCCAGCTCACCCAGGATGGGGGAGCTGTTTTTT. It yields the protein CASSPRMGELFF.

V is TRBV6-5 and J is TRBJ2-2; 7 bases agree with TRBD2. The germline CDR1 and CDR2 sequences are MNHEY and SVGAGI. There are 16 residues in the CDR3. J lost 1 base, V lost 2 bases, and 4 bases had no gene match. CDR3 residues: CASSYGPSGNTGELFF. The CDR3 DNA is TGTGCCAGCAGTTACGGGCCTAGCGGGAACACCGGGGAGCTGTTTTTT.

The rearrangement links TRBV19 to TRBJ1-1; tentatively, D is TRBD1 (6 bases). The V and J ends lost 1 base and 5 bases respectively, with 20 bases between them. Germline lookup yields CDR1 LNHDA and CDR2 SQIVND (reference sequence). The CDR3 extends over 17 amino acids. CDR3 sequence: CASSIGGKGQGKTEAFF. The CDR3 nucleotides are TGTGCCAGTAGTATAGGTGGGAAGGGCCAGGGGAAGACTGAAGCTTTCTTT.

The CDR3 DNA reads TGTGCCAGCAGTGTGGACAGGGAAGGGACTGAAGCTTTCTTT. This sequence encodes CASSVDREGTEAFF. The chain has TRBV6-4 and TRBJ1-1, with TRBD1 identical over 8 bases. Germline lookup yields CDR1 MRHNA and CDR2 SNTAGT. Trimming cost V 4 bases and J 5 bases; bases outside gene matches: 6. This CDR3 has 14 residues.

J is TRBJ2-1 and V is TRBV12-2; TRBD2, the table's D call, was not compared with the DNA. TRBV12-2 is tagged as a pseudogene. The CDR3 sequence is 16 residues long. In nucleotides, the CDR3 is TGTGCAAGTCGCCGCTTGAGCGGGAGTAGGCCCAATGAGCAGTTCTTC. Protein product: CASRRLSGSRPNEQFF.

This rearrangement joins TRBV5-5 to TRBJ2-3; 7 bases line up with TRBD1. V lost 4 bases, J lost 0 bases, and 11 bases stayed unmatched. The V gene's germline CDR1 is SGHKS and CDR2 YYEKEE (reference sequence). The CDR3 spans 17 residues. The CDR3 region is CASSLRQGLGSTDTQYF. CDR3 bases: TGTGCCAGCAGCCTTCGACAGGGTCTTGGTAGCACAGATACGCAGTATTTT. Based on the CDR3 plus reference TRBV5-5 and TRBJ2-3, the full variable domain is DAGVTQSPTHLIKTRGQQVTLRCSPISGHKSVSWYQQVLGQGPQFIFQYYEKEERGRGNFPDRFSARQFPNYSSELNVNALLLGDSALYLCASSLRQGLGSTDTQYFGPGTRLTVL.

The chain recombines TRBV11-2 with TRBJ2-5; a possible D gene is TRBD1 (6 bases). The V and J ends lost 5 bases and 2 bases respectively, with 12 bases between them. This CDR3 contains 14 residues. CDR1 is SGHAT and CDR2 is FQNNGV in the germline V gene. This chain's CDR3 is CASSRRQEQETQYF. The CDR3 nucleotides are TGTGCCAGCAGCCGAAGACAGGAACAAGAGACCCAGTACTTC.

The chain has TRBV2 and TRBJ2-6; 10 bases fit TRBD1. J gave up 0 bases and V 4 bases, and 18 bases lay outside the gene matches. CDR3 length: 22 amino acids. The germline V gene encodes CDR1 SNHLY and CDR2 FYNNEI. CDR3 sequence: CASSVRRTGQGLVSSGANVLTF. In DNA form, the CDR3 reads TGTGCCAGCAGTGTTCGCCGGACGGGACAGGGGTTGGTTAGCTCTGGGGCCAACGTCCTGACTTTC.

The chain uses TRBV5-1 and TRBJ2-7, with D possibly matching TRBD1 (6 bases). CDR3 size: 15 residues. From germline, CDR1 is SGHRS and CDR2 YFSETQ. Trimming took 4 bases from V and 0 from J, leaving 14 bases between them. The CDR3 DNA follows: TGCGCCAGCAGCCCCGTGGAGGACAGCTCCTACGAGCAGTACTTC. This gives the protein CASSPVEDSSYEQYF.